These 5 T cell receptor beta chains came from one sample sequenced in a study of cytomegalovirus exposure and HLA in healthy donors (dated by TCRdb to the late 2010s). Library construction relied on the immunoSEQ multiplex PCR assay. For the multiplex PCR, a mixture combining 60 forward primers for TCR Vbeta segments and 13 reverse primers for TCR Jbeta segments was used. The immuneACCESS repertoire file appears here via TCRdb, limited to in-frame rearrangements. These files lack a portion of the clones; in checked studies, under half of the deficit traces to unresolved V genes, and the cause of the others is not known. The sample table records about 96,000 clones; around 79% of these occur just once. The ten largest clones capture around 3% of the sample. The specimen sequenced was PBMCs. The receptors here all came from a female donor in good health and CMV-seropositive.

This rearrangement joins TRBV10-3 to TRBJ2-7, with TRBD2 identical over 11 bases. The CDR3 runs 20 residues. With V trimmed by 4 bases and J by 2 bases, 19 bases remained unmatched. Germline lookup yields CDR1 ENHRY and CDR2 SYGVKD. The CDR3 region has the DNA TGTGCCATCAGTGTAGGGGGCTTAGTACTAGCGGGAGCTCCTCCCTACGAGCAGTACTTC. Residues: CAISVGGLVLAGAPPYEQYF.

V is TRBV6-5 and J is TRBJ1-3, with TRBD1 identical over 7 bases. V lost 5 bases and J lost 9; bases outside the gene matches: 10. This CDR3 is 14 amino acids long. Germline V gene lookup returns CDR1 MNHEY and CDR2 SVGAGI. The CDR3 DNA sequence: TGTGCCAGCAGTACTACAGGGGCCGGAGGCACCATATATTTT. It is translated as CASSTTGAGGTIYF.

This clone appeared a few times. The chain recombines TRBV6-1 with TRBJ1-2; TRBD1 matches at 8 bases. V was pared by 5 bases and J by 9 bases, with 5 bases of the junction left unmatched. This CDR3 region has 12 residues. Germline CDR1 MNHNS, CDR2 SASEGT. CDR3 in amino acids: CASSKGQGRYTF. CDR3 bases: TGTGCCAGCAGTAAAGGACAGGGCCGCTACACCTTC.

The chain combines TRBV6-1 with TRBJ2-3; D remains ambiguous. The CDR3 runs 14 residues. V lost 2 bases, J lost 0 bases, and 6 bases lay in between. Germline V lookup: CDR1 MNHNS, CDR2 SASEGT. The CDR3 reads CASSEQTSTDTQYF. The CDR3 coding sequence is TGTGCCAGCAGTGAACAGACTAGCACAGATACGCAGTATTTT.

The V and J genes are TRBV14 and TRBJ1-6; tentatively, D is TRBD1 (5 bases). V gave up 0 bases and J gave up 2 bases, with 8 bases separating them. There are 16 residues in the CDR3. Germline loops: CDR1 SGHDN, CDR2 FVKESK. The CDR3 reads CASSQDQGPYNSPLHF. DNA for the CDR3: TGTGCCAGCAGCCAAGATCAGGGCCCCTATAATTCACCCCTCCACTTT. Based on the CDR3 plus reference TRBV14 and TRBJ1-6, the full variable domain is EAGVTQFPSHSVIEKGQTVTLRCDPISGHDNLYWYRRVMGKEIKFLLHFVKESKQDESGMPNNRFLAERTGGTYSTLKVQPAELEDSGVYFCASSQDQGPYNSPLHFGNGTRLTVT.